Shown below are 23 T cell receptor beta chains from a single sample sequenced in a study of cytomegalovirus exposure and HLA in healthy donors. A multiplex PCR was run with 60 Vbeta primers and 13 Jbeta primers. The method was immunoSEQ multiplex PCR; TCRdb's version includes in-frame clones alone and lacks a portion of them. The data hold 210,000 or so clones, with 70% to 80% observed a single time. Source material: PBMCs. These receptors originate from a young woman in good health and CMV-seropositive.

This clone was seen once. The chain combines TRBV13 with TRBJ2-7, with TRBD2 matching over 12 bases. V shed 4 bases, J shed 6 bases, and the junction held 10 bases outside the gene matches. The CDR3 length is 16 residues. Germline CDR1 PRHDT, CDR2 FYEKMQ (reference sequence). The CDR3 loop reads CASSSELAGGFGEQYF. The CDR3 region has the DNA TGTGCCAGCAGCTCCGAACTAGCGGGAGGATTTGGCGAGCAGTACTTC.

The CDR3 nucleotides read TGTGCCAGCAGCCGGGGGGGGAGCTATGGCTACACCTTC. It codes for CASSRGGSYGYTF. The gene calls are TRBV4-2 and TRBJ1-2; tentative D call: TRBD1 (5 bases). The CDR3 has 13 amino acids. V was shortened by 4 bases and J by 4 bases, with 10 bases between the two germline ends. Germline V gene sequence: CDR1 LGHNA, CDR2 YNFKEQ.

The chain carries TRBV6-5 and TRBJ2-1; tentatively, D is TRBD2 (6 bases). This CDR3 comprises 14 residues. Deletions cut 5 bases from V and 5 bases from J, with 13 bases between. Germline lookup yields CDR1 MNHEY and CDR2 SVGAGI. The CDR3, as DNA: TGTGCCAGCAGTCGGCGGGACTTTGACAATGAGCAGTTCTTC. Its translation is CASSRRDFDNEQFF.

The genes are TRBV9 and TRBJ1-1, with 9 bases matching TRBD1. The CDR3 covers 15 residues. Germline lookup yields CDR1 SGDLS and CDR2 YYNGEE. The V and J ends lost 4 bases and 3 bases, in that order; junction bases with no gene match: 7. This CDR3 reads CASSTTGGFDTEAFF. CDR3 DNA sequence: TGTGCCAGCAGCACTACAGGGGGCTTCGACACTGAAGCTTTCTTT.

The chain links TRBV6-5 to TRBJ2-6, with TRBD1 matching over 9 bases. J was trimmed by 2 bases and V by 1 base; bases with no gene match: 0. This CDR3 region has 16 residues. Germline CDR1 MNHEY, CDR2 SVGAGI. The DNA of the CDR3 is TGTGCCAGCAGTTACTGGACAGGGGCTGGGGCCAACGTCCTGACTTTC. This gives the protein CASSYWTGAGANVLTF.

Concerning this clone: At one end the junction does not follow the germline gene, possibly because of a read error. The gene calls are TRBV7-6 and TRBJ2-2, with TRBD1 identical over 7 bases. Germline V gene data show CDR1 as SGHVS and CDR2 as FNYEAQ. The CDR3 is 17 amino acids. The CDR3 DNA is TGTGCCAGCAGCTTTGGGACAGCTGGGCCGAACACCGGGAAGCTGTTTTTT. This codes for CASSFGTAGPNTGKLFF.

This clone has more than one count but fewer than ten. The chain employs TRBV19 and TRBJ1-2, with 10 bases fitting TRBD1. This CDR3 region has 17 residues. Looked up from germline, CDR1 is LNHDA and CDR2 is SQIVND (reference sequence). The trim removed 0 bases at V and 8 bases at J, leaving 12 bases unmatched. The CDR3 reads CASSIDPSGTGEGGYTF. Here the CDR3 DNA reads TGTGCCAGTAGTATAGACCCCTCTGGGACAGGGGAGGGCGGCTACACCTTC.

The gene calls are TRBV7-2 and TRBJ1-1; 7 bases map to TRBD1. The CDR3 loop spans 13 amino acids. Trimming at V came to 4 bases and at J to 5 bases, leaving 4 bases not matched to a gene. Germline values: CDR1 SGHTA, CDR2 FQGNSA. Written as DNA, the CDR3 is TGTGCCAGCAGCTACTACAGGGGTACTGAAGCTTTCTTT. Encoded protein: CASSYYRGTEAFF.

The chain joins TRBV5-6 to TRBJ1-2; the match to TRBD1 covers 7 bases. V shed 3 bases and J 8 bases; nucleotides not matched to a gene: 7. The CDR3 sequence is 13 residues long. Looked up from germline, CDR1 is SGHDT and CDR2 is YYEEEE. The CDR3 nucleotides read TGTGCCAGCAGCTCTGGACAGGCGACGGGCTACACCTTC. Amino acids: CASSSGQATGYTF.

This clone was recorded only once. This chain links TRBV15 with TRBJ1-5; 7 bases fit TRBD1. The germline gives CDR1 LNHNV, CDR2 YYDKDF (reference sequence). This CDR3 region has 14 residues. V gave up 8 bases and J gave up 3 bases; unmatched junction bases: 7. CDR3 protein: CATSTGALNQPQHF. The CDR3 coding sequence is TGTGCCACCTCAACAGGGGCCCTCAATCAGCCCCAGCATTTT.

The chain links TRBV19 to TRBJ2-5; a possible D gene is TRBD2 (5 bases). Trimming removed 7 bases from V and 2 bases from J, with 14 bases in between. CDR3 length: 14 amino acids. The germline CDR1 and CDR2 sequences are LNHDA and SQIVND (reference sequence). CDR3 coding DNA: TGTGCCAGTAAAGAGGGCCGTGGGCAAGAGACCCAGTACTTC. This codes for CASKEGRGQETQYF.

This chain links TRBV18 with TRBJ2-1; no clear D gene. This CDR3 region has 16 residues. Germline CDR1 is KGHSH and CDR2 is LQKENI. Deletions cut 0 bases from V and 3 bases from J, with 12 bases between. The CDR3 sequence: CASSPPNLASYNEQFF. The CDR3, as DNA: TGTGCCAGCTCACCACCAAACTTAGCTAGCTACAATGAGCAGTTCTTC. The full variable domain, completed using reference TRBV18 and TRBJ2-1, is NAGVMQNPRHLVRRRGQEARLRCSPMKGHSHVYWYRQLPEEGLKFMVYLQKENIIDESGMPKERFSAEFPKEGPSILRIQQVVRGDSAAYFCASSPPNLASYNEQFFGPGTRLTVL.

This clone occurred once. This chain links TRBV5-8 with TRBJ2-1; 9 bases line up with TRBD1. J gave up 10 bases and V 0 bases, and 8 bases lay outside the gene matches. From germline, CDR1 is SGHTS and CDR2 YDEGEE. The CDR3 runs to 15 residues. The CDR3 here is CASSLARQGVGEQFF. The DNA for the CDR3 is TGTGCCAGCAGCTTGGCTCGACAGGGGGTCGGGGAGCAGTTCTTC. Full variable domain (outside the CDR3, taken from reference TRBV5-8 and TRBJ2-1): EAGVTQSPTHLIKTRGQQATLRCSPISGHTSVYWYQQALGLGLQFLLWYDEGEERNRGNFPPRFSGRQFPNYSSELNVNALELEDSALYLCASSLARQGVGEQFFGPGTRLTVL.

The V call is TRBV5-1, the J call TRBJ1-1; the D is unclear. The germline V and J ends were trimmed by 2 bases and 3 bases, with 11 bases remaining between them. CDR3 length: 14 amino acids. In germline, CDR1 is SGHRS, CDR2 YFSETQ. The CDR3 here is CASSFPGGDTEAFF. The CDR3 DNA sequence: TGCGCCAGCAGCTTCCCTGGCGGGGACACTGAAGCTTTCTTT.

V usage is TRBV7-2 and J usage is TRBJ1-2; D may be TRBD1 (5 bases). V was trimmed by 1 base and J by 7 bases, leaving 19 bases between them. In germline, CDR1 is SGHTA, CDR2 FQGNSA. CDR3 length: 16 amino acids. CDR3 residues: CASSLVSGRGVSGYTF. As DNA, the CDR3 is TGTGCCAGCAGCTTAGTCAGTGGAAGGGGTGTTAGTGGCTACACCTTC.

The chain combines TRBV10-3 with TRBJ1-1, with D possibly matching TRBD1 (6 bases). The CDR3 spans 11 residues. Trimming took 5 bases from V and 11 from J, leaving 12 bases between them. Germline V gene sequence: CDR1 ENHRY, CDR2 SYGVKD. The CDR3 bases are TGTGCCATCAGTAGCAAGACAGGTGCTTTCTTT. It is translated as CAISSKTGAFF.

The rearrangement links TRBV28 to TRBJ1-4; 9 nucleotides agree with TRBD1. Per the germline V gene, CDR1 is MDHEN and CDR2 is SYDVKM. Unmatched junction bases numbered 11, after V lost 4 bases and J lost 8 bases. CDR3 size: 16 residues. This chain's CDR3 is CASSSRPGTGREKLFF. CDR3 DNA: TGTGCCAGCAGTTCCAGACCCGGGACAGGGAGGGAAAAACTGTTTTTT.

The count of this clone is one. The rearrangement joins TRBV7-2 to TRBJ1-1; perhaps TRBD1 as D (6 bases). V was shortened by 0 bases and J by 1 base, with 9 bases between the two germline ends. Germline V gene data show CDR1 as SGHTA and CDR2 as FQGNSA. The CDR3 is made up of 15 amino acids. CDR3 protein: CASSLATGQNTEAFF. The CDR3 DNA is TGTGCCAGCAGCTTAGCCACAGGGCAGAACACTGAAGCTTTCTTT.

DNA of the CDR3: TGTGCCAGTAGTATAGATGGCAGGAACTATGGCTACACCTTC. It yields the protein CASSIDGRNYGYTF. V gene TRBV19 combines with J gene TRBJ1-2, with D hard to call. Trimming took off 0 bases at V and 2 bases at J, with 7 bases between the two ends. This CDR3 comprises 14 residues. Germline loops: CDR1 LNHDA, CDR2 SQIVND (reference sequence).

This clone showed up just a few times. The chain recombines TRBV7-7 with TRBJ1-1, with TRBD1 identical over 9 bases. V lost 6 bases to trimming and J lost 6 bases; unmatched junction nucleotides: 14. The CDR3 has 16 residues. Germline loops: CDR1 SSHAT, CDR2 FNYEAQ (reference sequence). This CDR3 reads CASSPYDGQGLPEAFF. The CDR3 DNA reads TGTGCCAGCAGTCCTTACGATGGACAGGGGTTACCTGAAGCTTTCTTT.

The V gene is TRBV7-9, the J gene TRBJ1-1; D gene ambiguous. CDR1 and CDR2 (germline): SEHNR, FQNEAQ (reference sequence). CDR3 length: 15 residues. The V and J ends lost 5 bases and 5 bases respectively, with 18 bases between them. The CDR3 bases are TGTGCCAGCAGCAGCGGAGTAGAGGGAGGTACTGAAGCTTTCTTT. Amino acids: CASSSGVEGGTEAFF.

This chain uses TRBV7-2 with TRBJ2-1; 9 bases match TRBD2. Germline V gene data show CDR1 as SGHTA and CDR2 as FQGNSA. V gave up 4 bases and J gave up 5 bases; unmatched junction bases: 3. This CDR3 is 14 amino acids long. In DNA, the CDR3 is TGTGCCAGCAGCTCGCGGGGGGGCCACAATGAGCAGTTCTTC. Encoded protein: CASSSRGGHNEQFF. The full variable domain, rest sourced from reference TRBV7-2 and TRBJ2-1, is GAGVSQSPSNKVTEKGKDVELRCDPISGHTALYWYRQSLGQGLEFLIYFQGNSAPDKSGLPSDRFSAERTGGSVSTLTIQRTQQEDSAVYLCASSSRGGHNEQFFGPGTRLTVL.

This clone has a single count. The genes are TRBV6-5 and TRBJ1-5; D is possibly TRBD1 (5 bases). Germline values: CDR1 MNHEY, CDR2 SVGAGI. The CDR3 length is 15 residues. Trimming cost V 5 bases and J 4 bases, with 15 bases left between them. Here the CDR3 DNA reads TGTGCCAGCAGTCGAGACAGCGCTCGGAATCAGCCCCAGCATTTT. Its translation is CASSRDSARNQPQHF.